This T cell receptor (beta chain) was recovered during a study of CD8+ T cells in alopecia areata. The wider study: Tofacitinib lasted 6 to 18 months, then 6 months off drug.

As the sequencing template, cDNA was produced by extracting RNA and reverse transcribing it. Profiled with immunoSEQ multiplex PCR; TCRdb holds only in-frame clones, not every one. The sample carries approximately 180,000 clones, roughly 60% recorded once. Indicated treatment: oral pan-JAK inhibitor, 5-10 mg twice daily. Germline CDR1 GTSNPN, CDR2 SVGIG (reference sequence). Trimming removed 3 bases from V and 7 bases from J, with 15 bases in between. This CDR3 contains 14 residues. J is TRBJ1-4 and V is TRBV30; D is undetermined. Sequencing was performed on CD4+ T cells sorted from blood, taken at week 56, from a patient treated with tofacitinib. This TCR derives from a human donor with alopecia areata. Here the CDR3 reads CAWSAGLVSEKLFF. The CDR3 bases are TGTGCCTGGAGCGCTGGGTTAGTGAGTGAAAAACTGTTTTTT.